This TCR beta chain stems from a study of shared clonotypes between healthy human individuals. For sorted subsets, roughly 210 ng DNA per replicate equaled 30,000 or so T cell genomes. Generated by immunoSEQ multiplex PCR, the TCRdb table keeps only in-frame clones and is missing some. The data hold approximately 740,000 clones, with about 92% observed a single time. CD8 cells classed as naive were CD45RO-negative and positively selected for CCR7, excluding terminally differentiated effector memory CD45RA+ cells. V was clipped by 6 bases and J by 3 bases, with 7 bases between them. This CDR3 has 12 amino acids. In germline, CDR1 is LNHDA, CDR2 SQIVND (reference sequence). Comments on this clone: Its antigen remains unidentified.

Overall study results and limits: Researchers sampled only blood; tissue repertoires likely differ. Shared clonotypes: about 5% naive CD4, about 4% naive CD8, 2.3% memory CD4, under 0.45% memory CD8.

Sequencing was performed on naive CD8+ T cells sorted from blood. The clonotype comes from a man aged 30-40 years in good health. V usage is TRBV19 and J usage is TRBJ2-3; perhaps TRBD2 as D (6 bases). CDR3 sequence reads: CASRSGTDTQYF. The CDR3 DNA reads as TGTGCCAGTAGGAGCGGGACAGATACGCAGTATTTT. Filled out from reference TRBV19 and TRBJ2-3, the complete variable domain reads DGGITQSPKYLFRKEGQNVTLSCEQNLNHDAMYWYRQDPGQGLRLIYYSQIVNDFQKGDIAEGYSVSREKKESFPLTVTSAQKNPTAFYLCASRSGTDTQYFGPGTRLTVL.